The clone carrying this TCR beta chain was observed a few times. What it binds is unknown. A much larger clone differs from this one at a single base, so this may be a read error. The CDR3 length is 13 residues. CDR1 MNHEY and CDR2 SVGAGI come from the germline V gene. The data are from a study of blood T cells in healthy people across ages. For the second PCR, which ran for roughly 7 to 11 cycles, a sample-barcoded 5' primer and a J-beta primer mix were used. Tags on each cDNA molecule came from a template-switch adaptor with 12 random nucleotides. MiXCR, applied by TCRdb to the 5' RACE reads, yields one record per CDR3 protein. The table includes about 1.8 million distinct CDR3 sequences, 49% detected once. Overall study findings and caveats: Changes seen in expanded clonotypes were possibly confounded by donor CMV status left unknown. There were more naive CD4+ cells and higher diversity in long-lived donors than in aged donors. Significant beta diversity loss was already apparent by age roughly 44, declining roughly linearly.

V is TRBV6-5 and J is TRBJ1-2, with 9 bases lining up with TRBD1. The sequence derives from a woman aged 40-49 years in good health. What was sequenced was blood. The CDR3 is CAGRPGTGFGYTF. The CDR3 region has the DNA TGTGCCGGCAGACCCGGGACAGGGTTCGGCTACACCTTC.